The text below deals with one T cell receptor beta chain. Its target is unknown. This record belongs to a study of T cell responses to AZD1222 COVID-19 vaccine. Some clones are missing from TCRdb's copy, which holds only in-frame ones; the method was immunoSEQ multiplex PCR. The table records about 160,000 clones, approximately 90% of them present only once. General study points: No repertoire was sampled before or during the peak T cell response, only after it. Reports indicate that nearly half of spike-specific TCRs are directed at unmutated variant regions. Among those given AZD1222, only 6 or 7 were seropositive at baseline. Clonal diversity may have been underestimated, and the donors were mostly white British, with more females than males.

This TCR was sampled from an adult who received the AZD1222 COVID-19 vaccine. Sequences were derived from peripheral blood, sampled 28 days after the second AZD1222 dose.

The CDR3 region has the DNA TGTGCCAGCAGCTTAGCGAGTCTAGCGGGGCAAGAGACCCAGTACTTC. This encodes CASSLASLAGQETQYF. The gene calls are TRBV7-6 and TRBJ2-5; the match to TRBD2 covers 9 bases. V was clipped by 0 bases and J by 2 bases; unmatched bases: 4. Germline V gene data show CDR1 as SGHVS and CDR2 as FNYEAQ. The CDR3 consists of 16 residues.